This T cell receptor beta chain was found in a study of CD8+CD57+ T cells in acquired aplastic anemia. This clonotype was observed many times. Whoever was chosen for sequencing had shown CD8+CD57+ cell expansion by flow cytometry. As a group, the patients uniformly had severe acquired aplastic anemia. Genomic DNA constituted the template upon which TCR beta VDJ and CDR3 profiling was performed. A single record per CDR3 protein comes from TCRdb applying MiXCR to the reads. Among approximately 190,000 distinct CDR3 sequences listed, around 47% were seen once. V lost 3 bases to trimming and J lost 0 bases, with 15 bases between them. CDR1 and CDR2 (germline): SNHLY, FYNNEI. This CDR3 is 18 amino acids long.

The J gene is TRBJ2-6, the V gene TRBV2, with D hard to call. The sample comprised sorted CD4+, CD8+, or CD8+CD57+ T cells (not recorded which) from PBMCs. This TCR was recovered from a human donor with aplastic anemia. The CDR3 is CASSEGLVTSSGANVLTF. CDR3 coding DNA: TGTGCCAGCAGTGAGGGTTTGGTCACCTCCTCTGGGGCCAACGTCCTGACTTTC. The full variable domain, completed using reference TRBV2 and TRBJ2-6, is EPEVTQTPSHQVTQMGQEVILRCVPISNHLYFYWYRQILGQKVEFLVSFYNNEISEKSEIFDDQFSVERPDGSNFTLKIRSTKLEDSAMYFCASSEGLVTSSGANVLTFGAGSRLTVL.